This T cell receptor (beta chain) was retrieved from a study of monozygotic twins with inflammatory bowel disease. With the 5' RACE reads reprocessed, TCRdb shows one record per CDR3 protein and no DNA. The sample includes fewer than 350,000 distinct CDR3 sequences. General study points: A single strong IBD-associated signal or clonotype was not supported by the findings. The analysis failed to separate different T cell subtypes.

With regard to this clonotype: Antigen specificity is unknown.

From germline, CDR1 is LGHDT and CDR2 YNNKEL (reference sequence). The CDR3 consists of 12 residues. This chain connects TRBV3-1 to TRBJ2-7. The receptor comes from a human donor with ulcerative colitis or Crohn's disease, or a healthy co-twin of an affected twin (not recorded which). The sequenced material came from blood. CDR3 in amino acids: CASSQDGRVQYF.